Sequencing of this TCR beta chain was carried out in a study of cytomegalovirus exposure and HLA in healthy donors (TCRdb year 2017). Regarding the research as a whole: In an earlier analysis of some 550 of the donors, approximately 300 Gb of sequence data and roughly 100 million unique TCR beta sequences from about 180 million T cells were reported. Approximately 300 gigabases of sequencing data and around 90 million unique TCR sequences made up an early release that covered 500 to 650 HLA-typed donors. Of the 398 genotyped donors, 81% were placed in the genetic ancestry cluster associated with self-reported Caucasian donors. The study aimed to test whether cataloging public T cell receptors could reveal signatures of past pathogen exposure. Using immunosequencing, the study profiled T cell repertoires from around 670 subjects and related those repertoires to cytomegalovirus serostatus. Along with the roughly 670-subject first cohort, a separate validation cohort of about 110 different subjects was used. High-throughput TCR immunosequencing, statistical association of individual TCRs with disease status, and machine learning were combined to predict cytomegalovirus infection status. In a later analysis, previously published TCR beta repertoires from 550 to 700 donors were re-analyzed and high-resolution HLA genotyping was added so that TCR occurrence patterns could be studied. Rather than drawing on any new phenotypic data, the later analysis identified candidate immune exposures from TCR beta sequences and the way those sequences occurred across donors. In an earlier analysis of 587 of the donors, high-throughput TCR beta sequencing was used to judge whether each TCR beta V gene segment behaved as functional or pseudogenic. Donor age, sex, ethnicity and CMV serostatus were compiled alongside the repertoire data. In a later genetic analysis, genome-wide SNP genotypes for about 55% of the roughly 670 donors were used, and that subset was treated as a discovery cohort. Every repertoire in the discovery cohort had been generated on one and the same sequencing platform. HLA typing covered class I and class II loci at four-digit resolution. Typing coverage differed by locus: A, B, C, DRB1 and DQB1 were typed in about 620-630 donors, DQA1 in roughly 510, DPA1 in some 570, and DPB1 in roughly 450. Because of strong linkage in the cohort, roughly five DR-DQ haplotypes were treated as single units for association and clustering. Across approximately 400 genotyped donors of the cohort, an average of roughly 250,000 unique TCR beta nucleotide sequences per donor were sequenced, and around 19% of those sequences were non-productive. Results the study describes overall, beyond this receptor: In this cohort, only TCR beta chains were sequenced, and detectable features were limited by the absence of alpha or paired-chain data. Some IMGT-functional V segments, including TRBV6-2 and TRBV6-3, could not be distinguished by the 87-base-pair reads and were therefore excluded. Strong co-occurrence of HLA alleles, especially DR and DQ, made assigning TCR associations to individual alleles difficult. The authors suggested that the approach could potentially be generalized to other disease states and immunological phenotypes. A further reported finding was that TCR beta sequences accurately predicted the HLA-A and HLA-B alleles for most subjects in the first cohort. In a later analysis, some 18,000 TCR beta sequences were associated with specific HLA alleles at a false discovery rate of 0.05. While some public TCRs were present in many individuals, most TCR sequences turned up only very rarely across donors. In vitro tests confirmed that three of the cytomegalovirus-associated TCR beta chains recognize cytomegalovirus antigens. V-gene and J-gene trimming of TCR beta chains was associated with a missense DCLRE1C variant in a later genetic analysis, and the association was replicated in an independent cohort. An earlier analysis of approximately 600 of the donors showed that most TCR beta V segments appeared in productive rearrangements either about 87% or about 30% of the time, which broadly matched IMGT annotations. A cluster of highly shared sequence variants was judged likely to be a technical artifact of the sequencing pipeline. In both the original and validation cohorts, the classifier was reported to diagnose cytomegalovirus status with high specificity and sensitivity. In the study, some 160 TCR beta chains were listed as associated with cytomegalovirus. HLA typing was unavailable for some donors at each locus, so association tests used only the typed subset. A later analysis found that HLA-associated TCR beta chains were more clonally expanded and had lower generation probabilities than equally common non-associated chains. In a later analysis, TCR association rates were found to vary across HLA loci, with the most associated TCRs seen for DRB1 alleles and the fewest for HLA-C alleles. In a later genetic analysis, fewer N-insertions in productive TCRs were reported among donors in an Asian-associated ancestry cluster than the roughly 700-donor mean. Linkage disequilibrium might explain the correlated functional status among segregating V segments, but an unknown experimental factor could not be ruled out. For the cohort, immune exposure information was limited to CMV serostatus. According to a later analysis, parvovirus B19, influenza, CMV and Epstein-Barr virus appeared linked to several top co-occurrence clusters. Most CMV-associated TCR beta chains appeared to be HLA-restricted in a later analysis, and the HLA associations seemed to be driven largely by CMV exposure. The earlier analysis of 587 of the donors excluded some 16 rarely observed V segments, including chromosome 9 orphons, because counts were too low. The presence/absence analyses assumed that sequencing depth was roughly uniform across donors, and that assumption may not be true.

Libraries came from the immunoSEQ multiplex PCR assay. For the multiplex PCR, a mixture combining 60 forward primers for TCR Vbeta segments and 13 reverse primers for TCR Jbeta segments was used. The CDR3 region of rearranged TCR beta genes was amplified from genomic DNA with a multiplex PCR assay. The Illumina HiSeq System was used to sequence the amplified TCR beta libraries as 87-base-pair reads. In the authors' own workflow: In a later analysis, some 80 million unique TCR beta chains were counted across the 500 to 850 repertoires, and roughly 11 million of these chains were shared by at least two donors. A nearest-neighbor algorithm error-corrected the raw reads and collapsed the reads into unique sequences, merging closely related sequences to remove PCR and sequencing errors. To assign V, D and J gene segments, CDR3 sequences were aligned to IMGT reference sequences. Each retained sequence needed at least a six-nucleotide match to both a V gene segment and a J gene segment. Rearrangements were called productive when the CDR3 lacked stop codons and stayed in frame with V and J; all others were non-productive. CDR3 was defined by IMGT convention, running from the second conserved V-encoded cysteine to the conserved J-encoded phenylalanine. In an earlier analysis of approximately 590 of the donors, sequences lacking an unambiguous match to a single V gene segment were excluded. In an earlier analysis of a few hundred of the donors, a V segment was called functional when productive rearrangements were above 56.7%, and segregating when the standard deviation between donors exceeded 5%. To diagnose cytomegalovirus status from the catalog of TCR beta chain sequences, a statistical classification framework was built. A later analysis assigned V and J genes by comparing TCR nucleotide sequences with IMGT/GENE-DB human TR gene sequences. A later analysis assigned CDR3 sequences and most-parsimonious VDJ recombination scenarios with the TCRdist pipeline. A later analysis defined each TCR beta chain by its CDR3 amino acid sequence plus V-gene family, and excluded reads lacking a unique V-gene family. To address suspected cross-contamination and a sequencing artifact, a later analysis removed a few hundred highly shared, low-generation-probability nucleotide sequences. In a later analysis, a clonal expansion index for each public chain was calculated from normalized within-repertoire ranks of inferred template counts. A later analysis computed generation probabilities with a VDJ recombination model fitted to out-of-frame rearrangements, and checked the results against IGoR. A later analysis scored TCR-TCR, TCR-HLA and TCR-CMV co-occurrence with hypergeometric tests, applying a repertoire-size bias correction to TCR pairs. False discovery rates were estimated in a later analysis by permuting HLA or CMV assignments 20 times. In a later analysis, co-occurring TCRs were grouped using DBSCAN, with TCRdist sequence similarity added in when clustering inside HLA-allele-positive subsets. Co-occurrence clustering excluded repertoires with fewer than 30,000 or more than 120,000 public chains, plus five with anomalous nucleotide sharing. TCRdb obtained this table from immuneACCESS and retained in-frame rearrangements with V and J assigned. These tables miss some clones; where compared with another copy, unresolved V genes account for less than half of the shortfall, and the remainder is unexplained. V and J calls plus clone size are reproduced from that table; the DNA served to infer D and trimming. The sample table holds about 150,000 clones, of which approximately 72% were seen once. The ten largest clones represent roughly 2.8% of the sample.

CDR1 and CDR2 (SGHRS, YFSETQ) derive from the germline V gene. The CDR3 runs 21 residues from the cysteine to the phenylalanine. The sequence is cut down to CDR3 DNA, 63 bases in frame from base 1. After removal of 3 bases from V and 3 bases from J, the junction retains 25 bases not matched to a gene. Comment on this clone: The clone's antigen remains unknown. One base away there is no much larger clone; base qualities are not given.

The cohort was made up of hundreds of healthy bone marrow donors. All cohort members were sampled while nominally healthy, although unrecorded immune exposures were likely present. The donor was CMV seronegative and belonged to the group of over 300 seronegative cohort members. Each donor provided a peripheral blood sample, and peripheral blood mononuclear cells were used for TCR beta sequencing. Genomic DNA was extracted from the blood cell samples with the Qiagen DNeasy Blood Extraction Kit. This TCR derives from a young man in good health and CMV-seronegative. Recombination connected TRBV5-1 to TRBJ1-2, and TRBD1 aligns with 8 junction nucleotides. Sequences were obtained from PBMCs. The CDR3 region has the sequence CASSSQGTGRGFEGIHYGYTF. The DNA sequence is given as TGCGCCAGCAGCTCGCAAGGGACAGGACGAGGATTCGAGGGTATTCACTATGGCTACACCTTC. With the rest looked up from the reference TRBV5-1 and TRBJ1-2 genes rather than sequenced, the full variable domain is KAGVTQTPRYLIKTRGQQVTLSCSPISGHRSVSWYQQTPGQGLQFLFEYFSETQRNKGNFPGRFSGRQFSNSRSEMNVSTLELGDSALYLCASSSQGTGRGFEGIHYGYTFGSGTRLTVV.